The 25 T cell receptor beta chains below were found in one sample sequenced in a study of spatial heterogeneity in lung cancer. Regarding the study as a whole: Counts that tracked tumor mutation counts were those of expanded intratumoral alpha and beta TCRs.

One entry per CDR3 protein, called by TCRdb with MiXCR from the 5' RACE reads. The repertoire holds about 100,000 distinct CDR3 sequences, with approximately 4% as singletons. These receptors' antigens are unknown. Time point here: sample taken at primary tumor resection. This material consisted of lung tumor tissue, taken at surgery. All receptors come from a male donor with early-stage non-small cell lung cancer.

This clonotype was counted at least ten times. This chain links TRBV6-1 with TRBJ1-1; D unresolved. The germline V gene encodes CDR1 MNHNS and CDR2 SASEGT. The CDR3 runs 13 residues. Trimming shortened V by 7 bases and J by 0 bases, and 9 bases separated the two germline ends. CDR3 sequence (DNA): TGTGCCAGCACAAGGGTCCTGAACACTGAAGCTTTCTTT. Its translation: CASTRVLNTEAFF.

Ten or more counts support this clonotype. J is TRBJ1-1 and V is TRBV28; D may be TRBD1 (5 bases). The CDR3 is 14 residues long. The V end was cut by 5 bases, the J end by 2 bases, with 12 bases between. Germline V gene lookup returns CDR1 MDHEN and CDR2 SYDVKM. The CDR3 here is CASSLWGPNTEAFF. CDR3 nucleotides: TGTGCCAGCAGTCTTTGGGGCCCTAACACTGAAGCTTTCTTT.

This clonotype came up many times. V and J are TRBV7-9 and TRBJ1-4; D gene ambiguous. Germline V gene sequence: CDR1 SEHNR, CDR2 FQNEAQ (reference sequence). There are 14 residues in the CDR3. Trimming took off 1 base at V and 5 bases at J, with 8 bases between the two ends. The CDR3 DNA is TGTGCCAGCAGCTTAGGGCGAGAAAATGAAAAACTGTTTTTT. It encodes CASSLGRENEKLFF.

The V gene is TRBV6-1, the J gene TRBJ2-7; a possible D gene is TRBD1 (6 bases). Trimming removed 6 bases from V and 3 bases from J, with 12 bases in between. Germline V gene sequence: CDR1 MNHNS, CDR2 SASEGT. The CDR3 contains 13 residues. CDR3 loop: CASRAQGLYEQYF. In DNA form, the CDR3 reads TGTGCCAGCAGAGCACAGGGTCTCTACGAGCAGTACTTC.

CDR3 nucleotides: TGCGCCAGCAGCCCCCAGGGGCAGGGCAGTTGGCATTCACCCCTCCACTTT. Its protein product is CASSPQGQGSWHSPLHF. V gene TRBV4-1 combines with J gene TRBJ1-6; D might be TRBD1 (6 bases). Germline V gene sequence: CDR1 MGHRA, CDR2 YSYEKL. The V end was cut by 4 bases, the J end by 8 bases, with 21 bases between. This CDR3 contains 17 residues.

This clonotype was counted many times. V is TRBV5-1 and J is TRBJ2-4, with D possibly being TRBD1 (6 bases). The CDR3 has 16 amino acids. Trimming cost V 2 bases and J 3 bases, with 15 bases left between them. The germline V gene encodes CDR1 SGHRS and CDR2 YFSETQ. The CDR3 here is CASSFGPGVGKNIQYF. The CDR3 DNA is TGCGCCAGCAGCTTCGGCCCAGGGGTAGGCAAAAACATTCAGTACTTC.

Ten or more counts support this clonotype. J is TRBJ1-1 and V is TRBV2; the D is unclear. V lost 8 bases, J lost 0 bases, and 13 bases lay in between. The germline V gene has CDR1 SNHLY and CDR2 FYNNEI. The CDR3 consists of 14 residues. CDR3 loop: CASQMTYLNTEAFF. The CDR3, as DNA: TGTGCCAGCCAGATGACTTACTTGAACACTGAAGCTTTCTTT.

The table lists this clonotype with many counts. This chain links TRBV6-5 with TRBJ1-6, with unresolved D. The V and J ends lost 3 bases and 9 bases respectively, with 12 bases between them. Germline CDR1 reads MNHEY; CDR2 reads SVGAGI. CDR3 length equals 14 residues. CDR3 coding DNA: TGTGCCAGCAGTTATCGGACCCCTTCTTCACCCCTCCACTTT. Its translation is CASSYRTPSSPLHF.

This clonotype was recorded at least ten times. The gene calls are TRBV11-2 and TRBJ2-7; 7 bases fit TRBD1. The CDR3 sequence is 14 residues long. Trimming removed 1 base from V and 3 bases from J; junction bases left unmatched: 3. The V gene's germline CDR1 is SGHAT and CDR2 FQNNGV. The CDR3 spells CASSLVRGHYEQYF. The CDR3 coding sequence is TGTGCCAGCAGCTTAGTAAGGGGGCACTACGAGCAGTACTTC.

This clonotype has a count of ten or more. The V call is TRBV11-2, the J call TRBJ1-5; no firm D call. Between the trimmed V and J ends, which lost 4 bases and 11 bases, there was a span of 12 bases. Germline assignment: CDR1 SGHAT and CDR2 FQNNGV. There are 12 residues in the CDR3. CDR3 residues: CASSYHGGTQHF. The DNA of the CDR3 is TGTGCCAGCAGCTACCACGGCGGGACCCAGCATTTT.

The chain is built from TRBV6-1 and TRBJ2-7; D not resolved. Germline CDR1 reads MNHNS; CDR2 reads SASEGT. This CDR3 is built from 15 residues. V was pared by 10 bases and J by 1 base, with 20 bases between. CDR3 bases: TGTGCCACCGTATCCTGGCCCTCAGAATCCTACGAGCAGTACTTC. Protein product: CATVSWPSESYEQYF.

This clonotype showed up many times. This chain joins TRBV12-3 or TRBV12-4 and TRBJ2-1; the D call may be TRBD1 or TRBD2 (6 bases each). Trimming took 3 bases from V and 3 from J, leaving 21 bases between them. The length of the CDR3 is 18 residues. CDR3 coding DNA: TGTGCCAGCAGTTTCCTCGTGTTCCGGAGGGACAACTACAATGAGCAGTTCTTC. It specifies CASSFLVFRRDNYNEQFF.

This clonotype was observed a handful of times. This chain uses TRBV7-8 with TRBJ2-3; tentative D call: TRBD2 (6 bases). Germline V gene lookup returns CDR1 SGHVS and CDR2 FQNEAQ. CDR3 size: 15 residues. The V gene lost 0 bases and the J gene lost 3 bases, with 10 bases spanning the gap. The CDR3 region is CASSLAGGFTDTQYF. The CDR3 DNA reads as TGTGCCAGCAGCTTAGCGGGAGGCTTTACAGATACGCAGTATTTT.

The V gene is TRBV15, the J gene TRBJ1-4; maybe TRBD1 (6 bases). CDR1 is LNHNV and CDR2 is YYDKDF in the germline V gene (reference sequence). V was cut by 4 bases and J by 4 bases, with 19 bases left in between. The CDR3 loop spans 17 amino acids. CDR3 in amino acids: CATSKKKTGLGNEKLFF. The CDR3 DNA reads TGTGCCACCAGCAAGAAGAAGACAGGTTTGGGTAATGAAAAACTGTTTTTT.

This clonotype has at least ten counts. The chain links TRBV7-9 to TRBJ2-6; 8 bases agree with TRBD2. CDR1 and CDR2 from the germline V gene are SEHNR and FQNEAQ (reference sequence). J gave up 2 bases and V 4 bases, and 13 bases lay outside the gene matches. The CDR3 covers 19 residues. This chain's CDR3 is CASSSYGVSGRAGANVLTF. The CDR3, as DNA: TGTGCCAGCAGCTCATATGGGGTCAGCGGGAGAGCTGGGGCCAACGTCCTGACTTTC. Full variable domain (outside the CDR3, taken from reference TRBV7-9 and TRBJ2-6): DTGVSQNPRHKITKRGQNVTFRCDPISEHNRLYWYRQTLGQGPEFLTYFQNEAQLEKSRLLSDRFSAERPKGSFSTLEIQRTEQGDSAMYLCASSSYGVSGRAGANVLTFGAGSRLTVL.

This clonotype was counted ten times or more. The V gene is TRBV20-1, the J gene TRBJ2-5; 12 bases map to TRBD2. V lost 6 bases, J lost 1 base, and 6 bases stayed unmatched. CDR3 length: 15 amino acids. Germline loops: CDR1 DFQATT, CDR2 SNEGSKA (reference sequence). For the CDR3, the DNA is TGCAGTGCAACGACTAGCGGGAGAGGCCAAGAGACCCAGTACTTC. Its protein is CSATTSGRGQETQYF.

This clonotype was picked up many times. The chain uses TRBV11-2 and TRBJ2-6; 10 nucleotides line up with TRBD1. CDR1 and CDR2 from the germline V gene are SGHAT and FQNNGV. CDR3 length: 16 residues. V lost 3 bases, J lost 3 bases, and 2 bases stayed unmatched. Written as DNA, the CDR3 is TGTGCCAGCAGCTTGACAGGGGGCTTTGGGGCCAACGTCCTGACTTTC. Its translation: CASSLTGGFGANVLTF.

On this clonotype: A much larger clone sits a single nucleotide away, making a read error possible. The J gene is TRBJ1-1, the V gene TRBV29-1; unclear D gene. The germline V gene has CDR1 SQVTM and CDR2 ANQGSEA. The CDR3 runs 13 residues. V shed 4 bases and J shed 0 bases, with 9 bases lying between them. The CDR3 coding sequence is TGCAGCGTTGTTGACCAGGTGAACACTGAAGCTTTCTTT. Amino acids: CSVVDQVNTEAFF.

This clonotype was counted many times. The chain combines TRBV5-1 with TRBJ2-3; D not resolved. V was cut by 0 bases and J by 0 bases, with 5 bases left in between. This CDR3 comprises 14 residues. Germline V gene data show CDR1 as SGHRS and CDR2 as YFSETQ. CDR3 amino acids: CASSLGDSTDTQYF. The CDR3 nucleotides are TGCGCCAGCAGCTTGGGCGATAGCACAGATACGCAGTATTTT.

This clonotype was found a few times. The rearrangement uses TRBV6-6 and TRBJ2-4, with D perhaps TRBD2 (6 bases). Germline V gene lookup returns CDR1 MNHNY and CDR2 SVGAGI (reference sequence). V was trimmed by 5 bases and J by 1 base, leaving 12 bases between them. The CDR3 runs to 15 residues. CDR3 in amino acids: CASSLVAAAKNIQYF. Written as DNA, the CDR3 is TGTGCCAGCAGTCTGGTAGCGGCGGCCAAAAACATTCAGTACTTC.

This clonotype was recorded at least ten times. The chain joins TRBV5-1 to TRBJ1-6; 10 nucleotides match TRBD1. Trimming cost V 4 bases and J 9 bases; bases outside gene matches: 1. CDR1 is SGHRS and CDR2 is YFSETQ in the germline V gene. The CDR3 is made up of 13 amino acids. CDR3 in amino acids: CASSRDRGSPLHF. CDR3 bases: TGCGCCAGCAGCCGGGACAGGGGTTCACCCCTCCACTTT.

In this sample, this clonotype turned up a few times. V is TRBV11-2 and J is TRBJ2-7, with D perhaps matching TRBD1 or TRBD2 (5 bases each). Per germline, CDR1 SGHAT and CDR2 FQNNGV. CDR3 length: 13 residues. Trimming removed 8 bases from V and 2 bases from J, with 13 bases in between. CDR3 nucleotide sequence: TGTGCCAGCGGCACCGGGACCACCTACGAGCAGTACTTC. This codes for CASGTGTTYEQYF. The variable domain in full, completed from reference TRBV11-2 and TRBJ2-7, reads EAGVAQSPRYKIIEKRQSVAFWCNPISGHATLYWYQQILGQGPKLLIQFQNNGVVDDSQLPKDRFSAERLKGVDSTLKIQPAKLEDSAVYLCASGTGTTYEQYFGPGTRLTVT.

In this sample, this clonotype turned up many times. V is TRBV2 and J is TRBJ2-6, with D possibly TRBD2 on 5 matching bases. V lost 7 bases, J lost 3 bases, and 10 bases lay in between. Germline V gene lookup returns CDR1 SNHLY and CDR2 FYNNEI. The CDR3 length is 14 residues. The CDR3 nucleotides are TGTGCCAGCATCGGGGTACGTGGGGCCAACGTCCTGACTTTC. It specifies CASIGVRGANVLTF.

This clonotype was detected ten times or more. V usage is TRBV6-6 and J usage is TRBJ2-1; no clear D. This CDR3 has 15 amino acids. CDR1 MNHNY and CDR2 SVGAGI come from the germline V gene (reference sequence). V was trimmed by 6 bases and J by 1 base, leaving 13 bases between them. The CDR3 spells CASRKAEVSYNEQFF. CDR3 DNA: TGTGCCAGCAGGAAGGCGGAAGTGTCCTACAATGAGCAGTTCTTC.

This clonotype was observed many times. In nucleotides, the CDR3 is TGTGCCAGCAGCCAAGATTGGACCCGGGTGCCGTACTTC. This sequence encodes CASSQDWTRVPYF. J is TRBJ2-7 and V is TRBV14; D remains unclear. The CDR3 covers 13 residues. Trimming shortened V by 0 bases and J by 12 bases, and 15 bases separated the two germline ends. CDR1 and CDR2 from the germline V gene are SGHDN and FVKESK.